A single sample gave rise to the 32 T cell receptor beta chains below, sequenced in a study of CD4+ T cells in melanoma. Profiling relied on immunoSEQ multiplex PCR, and the TCRdb table lists in-frame clones only, not all of them. The sample yields more than 12,000 clones, approximately 63% seen once. The specimen sequenced was cells from a culture (not recorded whether cultured in vitro). These receptors all stem from a human donor with melanoma.

The rearrangement joins TRBV4-2 to TRBJ2-1; D is tentatively TRBD1 or TRBD2 (5 bases each). The CDR3 contains 15 residues. The germline gives CDR1 LGHNA, CDR2 YNFKEQ. V was shortened by 0 bases and J by 12 bases, with 18 bases between the two germline ends. The CDR3 region has the DNA TGTGCCAGCAGCCAAGATTCTAGCAGGGTTGGGGGGCAGTTCTTC. It specifies CASSQDSSRVGGQFF.

The chain has TRBV18 and TRBJ2-7; 7 bases are shared with TRBD1. The ends lost 3 bases at V and 2 bases at J; junction bases unmatched: 4. This CDR3 region has 14 residues. The V gene's germline CDR1 is KGHSH and CDR2 LQKENI. Here the CDR3 DNA reads TGTGCCAGCTCACCGTCACAGGGGACCTACGAGCAGTACTTC. Protein product: CASSPSQGTYEQYF.

This clone was counted only a few times. The chain carries TRBV6-1 and TRBJ1-5, with D perhaps matching TRBD1 (6 bases). This CDR3 has 16 residues. V lost 4 bases and J lost 3, with 16 bases in between. CDR1 is MNHNS, CDR2 SASEGT, per germline. Here the CDR3 reads CASSANPDRFNQPQHF. The CDR3 DNA is TGTGCCAGCAGTGCCAACCCCGACAGGTTCAATCAGCCCCAGCATTTT.

This clone has only a few counts. The chain combines TRBV27 with TRBJ2-2; D gene uncertain. The length of the CDR3 is 13 residues. V was pared by 5 bases and J by 6 bases, with 10 bases between. Germline V CDR1 and CDR2: MNHEY, SMNVEV (reference sequence). CDR3 coding DNA: TGTGCCAGCAGTACCCGTTGGTCCGGGGAGCTGTTTTTT. This encodes CASSTRWSGELFF.

This clone was observed once. The V call is TRBV2, the J call TRBJ2-7; D remains unclear. CDR1 and CDR2 (germline): SNHLY, FYNNEI. This CDR3 has 16 amino acids. V gave up 7 bases and J gave up 0 bases, with 19 bases separating them. CDR3 sequence reads: CASNGQDPYSSYEQYF. The DNA of the CDR3 is TGTGCCAGCAATGGGCAGGACCCATACTCCTCCTACGAGCAGTACTTC.

The J gene is TRBJ2-7, the V gene TRBV18, with 10 bases identical to TRBD1. This CDR3 has 15 residues. The V gene's germline CDR1 is KGHSH and CDR2 LQKENI. V dropped 0 bases and J dropped 2; count of bases not matched to a gene: 1. In DNA form, the CDR3 reads TGTGCCAGCTCACCACCCGGGACAGGGGCCTACGAGCAGTACTTC. Protein: CASSPPGTGAYEQYF.

This chain connects TRBV4-1 to TRBJ2-3; either TRBD1 or TRBD2 may fit D (6 bases each). Germline loops: CDR1 MGHRA, CDR2 YSYEKL. Trimming took 3 bases from V and 0 from J, leaving 13 bases between them. This CDR3 comprises 16 residues. The CDR3 region is CASSQGGTGSTDTQYF. CDR3 coding DNA: TGCGCCAGCAGCCAGGGAGGTACAGGGAGCACAGATACGCAGTATTTT.

The chain is built from TRBV6-1 and TRBJ2-5, with 9 bases aligning to TRBD2. This CDR3 is 15 amino acids long. CDR1 and CDR2 (germline): MNHNS, SASEGT. V trimming: 6 bases; J trimming: 5 bases; junction bases outside the gene matches: 10. DNA of the CDR3: TGTGCCAGCAGAACCAGTATAGCGGGGGTGGAGACCCAGTACTTC. This sequence encodes CASRTSIAGVETQYF.

The chain recombines TRBV2 with TRBJ1-3, with D unclear. This CDR3 has 15 residues. The V gene lost 6 bases and the J gene lost 0 bases, with 12 bases spanning the gap. Germline CDR1 and CDR2: SNHLY and FYNNEI. CDR3 in amino acids: CASRRTLGSGNTIYF. DNA of the CDR3: TGTGCCAGCAGGCGGACCCTTGGCTCTGGAAACACCATATATTTT.

This chain uses TRBV6-6 with TRBJ1-1, with 8 nucleotides matching TRBD1. Trimming at V came to 6 bases and at J to 0 bases, leaving 9 bases not matched to a gene. Germline V gene data show CDR1 as MNHNY and CDR2 as SVGAGI (reference sequence). CDR3 length: 16 residues. The CDR3 DNA sequence: TGTGCCAGCAGCCATCAGAGGACAGGGTTGAACACTGAAGCTTTCTTT. This gives the protein CASSHQRTGLNTEAFF.

The chain links TRBV18 to TRBJ2-1, with D possibly being TRBD2 (6 bases). Germline assignment: CDR1 KGHSH and CDR2 LQKENI. V lost 2 bases, J lost 13 bases, and 9 bases lay in between. The CDR3 loop spans 11 amino acids. The CDR3 spells CASSPGTFQFF. CDR3 in DNA: TGTGCCAGCTCACCAGGGACTTTCCAGTTCTTC.

The rearrangement joins TRBV10-3 to TRBJ1-2, with D possibly matching TRBD1 (5 bases). The V end lost 3 bases, the J end lost 5 bases, and 10 bases lay between the germline ends. CDR3 length: 13 amino acids. Looked up from germline, CDR1 is ENHRY and CDR2 is SYGVKD. CDR3 in amino acids: CAISETGSYGYTF. The CDR3 region has the DNA TGTGCCATCAGTGAAACAGGAAGTTATGGCTACACCTTC.

The chain combines TRBV5-1 with TRBJ1-1; weak D call: TRBD1 (6 bases). The CDR3 sequence is 14 residues long. Between the trimmed V and J ends, which lost 2 bases and 5 bases, there was a span of 13 bases. Per the germline V gene, CDR1 is SGHRS and CDR2 is YFSETQ. CDR3 in amino acids: CASSLDRRETEAFF. Here the CDR3 DNA reads TGCGCCAGCAGCTTAGACAGGAGGGAGACTGAAGCTTTCTTT. The variable domain in full, with the rest retrieved from reference TRBV5-1 and TRBJ1-1, is KAGVTQTPRYLIKTRGQQVTLSCSPISGHRSVSWYQQTPGQGLQFLFEYFSETQRNKGNFPGRFSGRQFSNSRSEMNVSTLELGDSALYLCASSLDRRETEAFFGQGTRLTVV.

This chain connects TRBV6-5 to TRBJ2-1; 8 nucleotides align to TRBD1. This CDR3 contains 13 residues. Looked up from germline, CDR1 is MNHEY and CDR2 is SVGAGI. The J segment lost 4 bases and the V segment lost 6 bases, leaving 2 bases of the junction unmatched. CDR3 bases: TGTGCCAGCAGGGGGACAGGTTACAATGAGCAGTTCTTC. This translates into CASRGTGYNEQFF.

The V and J genes are TRBV7-3 and TRBJ2-7, with D hard to call. The V end was cut by 5 bases, the J end by 11 bases, with 19 bases between. Germline lookup yields CDR1 SGHTA and CDR2 FQGTGA. This CDR3 spans 13 amino acids. The CDR3 protein is CASSQIMGQREYF. CDR3 sequence (DNA): TGTGCCAGCAGCCAAATTATGGGTCAGCGCGAGTACTTC. The complete variable domain, with remaining parts taken from reference TRBV7-3 and TRBJ2-7, reads GAGVSQTPSNKVTEKGKYVELRCDPISGHTALYWYRQSLGQGPEFLIYFQGTGAADDSGLPNDRFFAVRPEGSVSTLKIQRTERGDSAVYLCASSQIMGQREYFGPGTRLTVT.

V and J are TRBV7-3 and TRBJ1-1; 7 bases map to TRBD1. J was trimmed by 4 bases and V by 2 bases; bases with no gene match: 10. CDR3 length: 16 amino acids. The germline V gene has CDR1 SGHTA and CDR2 FQGTGA. CDR3 residues: CASSLLGGDGITEAFF. Here the CDR3 DNA reads TGTGCCAGCAGCTTACTAGGGGGCGATGGAATCACTGAAGCTTTCTTT. Variable domain in full (rest from reference TRBV7-3 and TRBJ1-1): GAGVSQTPSNKVTEKGKYVELRCDPISGHTALYWYRQSLGQGPEFLIYFQGTGAADDSGLPNDRFFAVRPEGSVSTLKIQRTERGDSAVYLCASSLLGGDGITEAFFGQGTRLTVV.

The rearrangement uses TRBV10-3 and TRBJ1-3, with D possibly being TRBD1 (6 bases). The CDR3 is 15 amino acids. CDR1 and CDR2 from the germline V gene are ENHRY and SYGVKD. V lost 6 bases, J lost 1 base, and 13 bases lay in between. In nucleotides, the CDR3 is TGTGCCATCAGCCAGGGGTTTGGGTCTGGAAACACCATATATTTT. Amino acids: CAISQGFGSGNTIYF.

The rearrangement joins TRBV19 to TRBJ2-1; D may be TRBD1 (6 bases). Germline CDR1 reads LNHDA; CDR2 reads SQIVND (reference sequence). Between the trimmed V and J ends, which lost 4 bases and 4 bases, there was a span of 14 bases. This CDR3 has 15 amino acids. The CDR3 reads CASSKGGVSYNEQFF. The CDR3 DNA is TGTGCCAGTAGTAAAGGGGGAGTGAGTTACAATGAGCAGTTCTTC.

This sequence joins TRBV19 and TRBJ2-5; a weak D match, TRBD2 (7 bases). Looked up from germline, CDR1 is LNHDA and CDR2 is SQIVND (reference sequence). The CDR3 is 21 residues long. V shed 0 bases and J shed 5 bases, with 31 bases lying between them. The CDR3 is CASSIDTGRGRPGGIQETQYF. CDR3 in DNA: TGTGCCAGTAGTATAGATACGGGGAGGGGCCGCCCGGGGGGCATCCAGGAGACCCAGTACTTC.

This sequence joins TRBV6-1 and TRBJ1-6; D uncertain. The ends were cut back, 1 base at V and 7 bases at J, with 5 bases in the middle. The CDR3 loop spans 13 amino acids. Germline CDR1 reads MNHNS; CDR2 reads SASEGT. CDR3 loop: CASSEVRNSPLHF. DNA for the CDR3: TGTGCCAGCAGTGAAGTTCGAAATTCACCCCTCCACTTT.

The V and J genes are TRBV6-5 and TRBJ2-5; a possible D gene is TRBD1 (5 bases). CDR3 length: 14 residues. In germline, CDR1 is MNHEY, CDR2 SVGAGI. Trimming removed 6 bases from V and 2 bases from J, with 13 bases in between. The CDR3 coding sequence is TGTGCCAGCAGGCCTGACAGATTACAAGAGACCCAGTACTTC. It specifies CASRPDRLQETQYF.

This clone was seen only once. The rearrangement uses TRBV5-1 and TRBJ1-2; weak D call: TRBD1 (5 bases). CDR1 is SGHRS and CDR2 is YFSETQ in the germline V gene. With 5 bases removed from V and 8 bases from J, the gap between germline ends came to 19 bases. The CDR3 length is 14 residues. The CDR3 DNA is TGCGCCAGCAGATACGGGACGGATCAGAGAGGCTACACCTTC. This translates into CASRYGTDQRGYTF.

The V call is TRBV7-8, the J call TRBJ2-5; D is perhaps TRBD1 (5 bases). V was clipped by 1 base and J by 5 bases, with 8 bases between them. Per the germline V gene, CDR1 is SGHVS and CDR2 is FQNEAQ. This CDR3 is built from 13 residues. The CDR3 region has the DNA TGTGCCAGCAGCTTAGGGACAACGGAGACCCAGTACTTC. Encoded protein: CASSLGTTETQYF.

This clone was seen just once. This chain joins TRBV12-5 and TRBJ1-2, with 9 bases fitting TRBD1. Germline CDR1 reads LGHNT; CDR2 reads FRNRAP. V gave up 3 bases and J gave up 6 bases; unmatched junction bases: 5. There are 14 residues in the CDR3. This chain's CDR3 is CASGFSGQGHGYTF. CDR3 nucleotides: TGTGCTAGTGGTTTTTCGGGACAGGGACATGGCTACACCTTC.

This clone has only one observation. The chain recombines TRBV27 with TRBJ2-6; D unresolved. V was trimmed by 3 bases and J by 0 bases, leaving 15 bases between them. This CDR3 is built from 18 residues. CDR1 is MNHEY, CDR2 SMNVEV, per germline (reference sequence). CDR3 in amino acids: CASSLSAGPLSGANVLTF. In nucleotides, the CDR3 is TGTGCCAGCAGTTTGAGTGCAGGCCCCCTCTCTGGGGCCAACGTCCTGACTTTC.

The chain recombines TRBV7-3 with TRBJ2-2, with no clear D. Trimming removed 0 bases at V and 6 bases at J, with 2 bases between. Per germline, CDR1 SGHTA and CDR2 FQGTGA. The CDR3 loop spans 12 amino acids. The CDR3 loop is CASSLTSGELFF. In DNA form, the CDR3 reads TGTGCCAGCAGCTTAACTTCCGGGGAGCTGTTTTTT.

The chain links TRBV5-1 to TRBJ1-3; no reliable D call. Deletions cut 4 bases from V and 1 base from J, with 15 bases between. Looked up from germline, CDR1 is SGHRS and CDR2 is YFSETQ. This CDR3 spans 16 amino acids. The CDR3 nucleotides read TGCGCCAGCAGCCCGGCTGCAGGCGAGTCTGGAAACACCATATATTTT. Protein sequence: CASSPAAGESGNTIYF.

This chain uses TRBV7-2 with TRBJ2-5; D is undetermined. Trimming left V 1 base short and J 5 bases short, with 8 bases between. The length of the CDR3 is 13 residues. Germline loops: CDR1 SGHTA, CDR2 FQGNSA. This chain's CDR3 is CASSLGIRETQYF. In DNA form, the CDR3 reads TGTGCCAGCAGCTTAGGCATTAGGGAGACCCAGTACTTC. The full variable domain, its missing parts supplied by reference TRBV7-2 and TRBJ2-5, is GAGVSQSPSNKVTEKGKDVELRCDPISGHTALYWYRQSLGQGLEFLIYFQGNSAPDKSGLPSDRFSAERTGGSVSTLTIQRTQQEDSAVYLCASSLGIRETQYFGPGTRLLVL.

V usage is TRBV5-1 and J usage is TRBJ2-3; 11 bases match TRBD2. In germline, CDR1 is SGHRS, CDR2 YFSETQ. This CDR3 is 14 amino acids long. The junction had 4 bases not matched to a gene; V was cut back by 4 bases and J by 6 bases. This CDR3 is CASSPGLAGDTQYF. For the CDR3, the DNA is TGCGCCAGCAGCCCCGGACTAGCGGGTGATACGCAGTATTTT.

This clone was counted a single time. The chain joins TRBV4-2 to TRBJ1-1, with a tentative D call TRBD1 (6 bases). Germline CDR1 reads LGHNA; CDR2 reads YNFKEQ. Trimming removed 6 bases from V and 3 bases from J, with 17 bases in between. The length of the CDR3 is 15 residues. CDR3 region: CASSLWGGGHTEAFF. For the CDR3, the DNA is TGTGCCAGCAGTCTCTGGGGTGGGGGCCACACTGAAGCTTTCTTT.

V is TRBV4-1 and J is TRBJ1-2; 9 nucleotides align to TRBD1. CDR1 and CDR2 from the germline V gene are MGHRA and YSYEKL. There are 19 residues in the CDR3. Losses at the gene ends were 2 bases for V and 2 bases for J; bases not matched to a gene: 15. The chain's CDR3 is CASSQLGGTGSGGNYGYTF. The CDR3 DNA follows: TGCGCCAGCAGCCAATTGGGGGGGACAGGGTCAGGGGGGAACTATGGCTACACCTTC.

The chain carries TRBV15 and TRBJ2-7, with 7 bases lining up with TRBD1. The CDR3 spans 17 residues. V dropped 5 bases and J dropped 2; count of bases not matched to a gene: 15. The germline gives CDR1 LNHNV, CDR2 YYDKDF (reference sequence). CDR3 sequence reads: CATSRQGVTISAYEQYF. The CDR3 bases are TGTGCCACCAGCCGACAGGGTGTTACGATTAGCGCCTACGAGCAGTACTTC.